The T cell receptor beta chain described here comes from a study of cytomegalovirus exposure and HLA in healthy donors. Study-level results: When a later analysis compared HLA-associated TCR beta chains with equally common others, the HLA-associated chains turned out to be more clonally expanded and to have lower generation probabilities.

With respect to this clone: Its antigen is not identified.

Primers included in the PCR were 60 Vbeta and 13 Jbeta primers. The assay was immunoSEQ multiplex PCR, and TCRdb's table has in-frame clones only and misses some. The sample lists some 150,000 clones; about 82% were seen once. The source is a woman in her 30s in good health and CMV-seropositive. The sample comprised PBMCs.

The CDR3 sequence: CASSPGQRLQETQYF. CDR3 nucleotides: TGTGCCAGCAGCCCGGGACAGCGCTTACAAGAGACCCAGTACTTC. V is TRBV7-8 and J is TRBJ2-5, with 7 bases that match TRBD1. With 5 bases clipped from V and 2 bases from J, the junction kept 8 bases outside the gene matches. CDR1 is SGHVS and CDR2 is FQNEAQ in the germline V gene. The CDR3 runs to 15 residues.